These T cell receptor beta chains were read from a single sample in a study of T-cell memory formation after mild COVID-19. One entry per CDR3 protein, called by TCRdb with MiXCR from the 5' RACE reads. The table has about 540,000 distinct CDR3 sequences, around 20% seen once. The sample comprised PBMCs or a T cell subset sorted from them (not recorded which). The receptors were gathered from an adult woman who had mild COVID-19 (a few samples of this study predate the infection). Cell type and time point are not known. Each CDR3 is given with its conserved first and last residue. A D gene is named only where the DNA matches it firmly. Only some rows state a clone size, as once, few, many or a class for expanded clones.

V gene	D gene	J gene	clone size	CDR3 DNA	CDR3 protein
TRBV10-3	TRBD2	TRBJ2-1	NA	TGTGCCATCAGTGACCCTTCTAGCGGAGACTACAATGAGCAGTTCTTC	CAISDPSSGDYNEQFF
TRBV6-6	TRBD2	TRBJ2-1	NA	TGTGCCAGCAGTTACGGGCCAGCGGGGCCTAATGAGCAGTTCTTC	CASSYGPAGPNEQFF
TRBV7-9	NA	TRBJ2-1	few	TGTGCCAGCAGCCAGCCCTACAATGAGCAGTTCTTC	CASSQPYNEQFF
TRBV20-1	NA	TRBJ2-1	few	TGCAGTGCTCCCTCCCCGAGGTGGGGTATGGGCAATGAGCAGTTCTTC	CSAPSPRWGMGNEQFF
TRBV2	NA	TRBJ2-2	few	TGTGCCAGCTGGGGGAGGCCTTACACCGGGGAGCTGTTTTTT	CASWGRPYTGELFF
TRBV6-5	NA	TRBJ2-1	NA	TGTGCCAGCAGTTTGGGGGAAAATGAGCAGTTCTTC	CASSLGENEQFF
TRBV29-1	TRBD1	TRBJ1-1	NA	TGCAGCGCGGACAGGGGGGCTGAAGCTTTCTTT	CSADRGAEAFF
TRBV7-9	TRBD1	TRBJ1-1	few	TGTGCCAGCAGGGGACAGGGTCACACTGAAGCTTTCTTT	CASRGQGHTEAFF
TRBV7-2	TRBD1	TRBJ1-5	few	TGTGCCAGCAGCTTAGACTCGGGACAGGTACATTATAGCAATCAGCCCCAGCATTTT	CASSLDSGQVHYSNQPQHF
TRBV4-3	NA	TRBJ2-3	few	TGCGCCAGCAGCCAAGATCGGGGGGATACGCAGTATTTT	CASSQDRGDTQYF
TRBV19	TRBD1	TRBJ1-1	NA	TGTGCCAGTAGTATAGGGGACAGCCTGAACACTGAAGCTTTCTTT	CASSIGDSLNTEAFF
TRBV6-5	TRBD1	TRBJ2-2	NA	TGTGCCAGCAGTTACACGACAGGGGAACCCGGGGAGCTGTTTTTT	CASSYTTGEPGELFF
TRBV13	NA	TRBJ2-3	NA	TGTGCCAGCAGCTCGACTGGTCGGATGCTCACTAGCACAGATACGCAGTATTTT	CASSSTGRMLTSTDTQYF
TRBV6-2/TRBV6-3	TRBD1	TRBJ1-5	NA	TGTGCCAGCAGTTACTCTGGGACAGGGGTTCAGCCCCAGCATTTT	CASSYSGTGVQPQHF
TRBV3-1	TRBD1	TRBJ1-2	NA	TGTGCCAGCAGCCAAGTACAGGGGGGTGGCTACACCTTC	CASSQVQGGGYTF
TRBV3-1	NA	TRBJ1-2	NA	TGTGCCAGCAGCCAAGGGACGGTGGGGTTTGGCTATGGCTACACCTTC	CASSQGTVGFGYGYTF
TRBV7-8	TRBD1	TRBJ1-1	NA	TGTGCCAGCAGCCAGGGGGGAATAGGACAGGGGTCCTCTATGAACACTGAAGCTTTCTTT	CASSQGGIGQGSSMNTEAFF
TRBV7-2	TRBD2	TRBJ2-3	few	TGTGCCAGCAGCTTAGCTGGTAGCGGGATCAGCACAGATACGCAGTATTTT	CASSLAGSGISTDTQYF
TRBV20-1	TRBD1	TRBJ2-3	NA	TGCAGTGCTAGACCCTACAGGACAGGGGGCCCTTTCACAGATACGCAGTATTTT	CSARPYRTGGPFTDTQYF
TRBV11-3	NA	TRBJ1-5	NA	TGTGCCAGCAGCTTAGATGGGACGGATAGCAATCAGCCCCAGCATTTT	CASSLDGTDSNQPQHF
TRBV4-1	NA	TRBJ2-7	NA	TGCGCCAGCAGCCAAGAAGATCTAGCTTTTCATAAGTACTTC	CASSQEDLAFHKYF
TRBV24-1	NA	TRBJ1-2	NA	TGTGCCACCAGTGACCCCCTAGGTGGCTACACCTTC	CATSDPLGGYTF
TRBV18	TRBD2	TRBJ2-1	many	TGTGCCAGTTCGGGGGGAGAATCCTACAATGAGCAGTTCTTC	CASSGGESYNEQFF
TRBV12-3/TRBV12-4	TRBD1	TRBJ1-2	few	TGTGCCAGCAGCTCCCCGGGACAGGGACTCTATGGCTACACCTTC	CASSSPGQGLYGYTF
TRBV30	NA	TRBJ2-1	NA	TGTGCCTGGAGTGTAGAGGGCCTCTACAATGAGCAGTTCTTC	CAWSVEGLYNEQFF
TRBV6-9	NA	TRBJ1-4	NA	TGTGCCAGCAGCTATCCCCCACCCGCCGATATATTAAATGAAAAACTGTTTTTT	CASSYPPPADILNEKLFF
TRBV5-5	NA	TRBJ1-1	few	TGTGCCAGCACCCCCTCAGGGAGGTCTACATTGAACACTGAAGCTTTCTTT	CASTPSGRSTLNTEAFF